What follows are 12 T cell receptor beta chains derived from one specimen sequenced in a study of T cell responses to AZD1222 COVID-19 vaccine. Using immunoSEQ multiplex PCR, the repertoire was profiled, and TCRdb retains in-frame clones only, with some absent. Seen here are approximately 89,000 clones, 90% observed once, and the top ten hold less than 6%. The source was peripheral blood, collected 28 days after the second AZD1222 dose. Receptor source: an adult who received the AZD1222 COVID-19 vaccine.

The gene calls are TRBV5-4 and TRBJ2-4; the D call may be TRBD1 or TRBD2 (5 bases each). Trimming cost V 6 bases and J 4 bases, with 14 bases left between them. Germline CDR1 is SGHNT and CDR2 is YYREEE (reference sequence). There are 14 residues in the CDR3. CDR3 in amino acids: CASTPGTEKNIQYF. For the CDR3, the DNA is TGTGCCAGCACACCTGGGACGGAGAAAAACATTCAGTACTTC.

The CDR3, as DNA: TGTGCCAGCAGTCCGGACAGTAACTATGGCTACACCTTC. Encoded protein: CASSPDSNYGYTF. The chain joins TRBV9 to TRBJ1-2, with D maybe TRBD1 (6 bases). The germline V and J ends were trimmed by 5 bases and 1 base, with 9 bases remaining between them. The CDR3 consists of 13 residues. CDR1 and CDR2 (germline): SGDLS, YYNGEE.

This chain connects TRBV28 to TRBJ1-2; D is unresolved. V was trimmed by 11 bases and J by 2 bases, leaving 9 bases between them. This CDR3 has 11 residues. CDR1 MDHEN and CDR2 SYDVKM come from the germline V gene. The CDR3 loop is CAGSSNYGYTF. CDR3 nucleotide sequence: TGTGCCGGCTCCTCCAACTATGGCTACACCTTC.

The chain is built from TRBV10-2 and TRBJ2-3; TRBD1 or TRBD2 may be the D gene (5 bases each). Trimming took 6 bases from V and 3 from J, leaving 10 bases between them. Germline V gene data show CDR1 as WSHSY and CDR2 as SAAADI. The CDR3 runs 13 residues. The CDR3 spells CASRNWGTDTQYF. CDR3 sequence (DNA): TGCGCCAGCAGGAACTGGGGGACAGATACGCAGTATTTT.

The gene calls are TRBV6-2 or TRBV6-3 and TRBJ1-4; possible D gene TRBD1, 6 bases. Trimming shortened V by 2 bases and J by 0 bases, and 13 bases separated the two germline ends. From germline, CDR1 is MNHEY and CDR2 SVGEGT. The CDR3 has 17 residues. The CDR3 region is CASSYHEGGATNEKLFF. CDR3 bases: TGTGCCAGCAGTTACCACGAAGGGGGAGCAACTAATGAAAAACTGTTTTTT.

The CDR3 region has the DNA TGTGCCAGTAGTATGCTGGCCGGGTGGGAGACCCAGTACTTC. This sequence encodes CASSMLAGWETQYF. This sequence joins TRBV19 and TRBJ2-5; D call uncertain. Germline V gene sequence: CDR1 LNHDA, CDR2 SQIVND (reference sequence). The V end was cut by 3 bases, the J end by 5 bases, with 13 bases between. This CDR3 has 14 amino acids.

This sequence joins TRBV11-1 and TRBJ2-7, with 7 bases fitting TRBD1. The junction had 5 bases not matched to a gene; V was cut back by 5 bases and J by 7 bases. This CDR3 comprises 12 residues. Germline values: CDR1 SGHAT, CDR2 FQDESV (reference sequence). The DNA of the CDR3 is TGTGCCAGCAGCCCGACAGGGTGGGAGCAGTACTTC. As protein: CASSPTGWEQYF.

The rearrangement joins TRBV28 to TRBJ2-2; D not certain. V was cut by 7 bases and J by 1 base, with 4 bases left in between. Germline-derived CDR1 and CDR2 are MDHEN and SYDVKM. The CDR3 loop spans 12 amino acids. CDR3 nucleotides: TGTGCCAGCACCGTGAACACCGGGGAGCTGTTTTTT. Amino acids: CASTVNTGELFF. Using reference TRBV28 and TRBJ2-2 for the parts outside the CDR3, the full variable domain is DVKVTQSSRYLVKRTGEKVFLECVQDMDHENMFWYRQDPGLGLRLIYFSYDVKMKEKGDIPEGYSVSREKKERFSLILESASTNQTSMYLCASTVNTGELFFGEGSRLTVL.

The chain employs TRBV27 and TRBJ2-4, with D unclear. Germline loops: CDR1 MNHEY, CDR2 SMNVEV (reference sequence). The CDR3 is 13 amino acids. V shed 5 bases and J shed 6 bases, with 11 bases lying between them. In DNA form, the CDR3 reads TGTGCCAGCAGTCTGGACCGTGGAAACATTCAGTACTTC. Translation: CASSLDRGNIQYF.

In this sample, this clone turned up a few times. The chain carries TRBV15 and TRBJ1-2; maybe TRBD1 (5 bases). The ends were cut back, 1 base at V and 8 bases at J, with 14 bases in the middle. Germline V lookup: CDR1 LNHNV, CDR2 YYDKDF (reference sequence). The CDR3 covers 14 residues. In DNA, the CDR3 is TGTGCCACCAGCAGAGGCGAAGGGGAAGGAGGCTACACCTTC. Residues: CATSRGEGEGGYTF.

The genes are TRBV27 and TRBJ2-1; TRBD1 might be the D (6 bases). Germline V lookup: CDR1 MNHEY, CDR2 SMNVEV (reference sequence). The CDR3 totals 15 residues. The V gene lost 5 bases and the J gene lost 2 bases, with 13 bases spanning the gap. The CDR3 DNA reads TGTGCCAGCAGTCTGACAGGTGCCCCCTACAATGAGCAGTTCTTC. As protein: CASSLTGAPYNEQFF.

Regarding this clone: A read error is likely, as this CDR3 ends without the conserved phenylalanine or tryptophan. The DNA is left out, because the CDR3 cannot be placed on it with certainty; the CDR3 is given as TCRdb lists it. The gene calls are TRBV14 and TRBJ2-7; the DNA was not compared with TRBD2, the D call given in the table. Including both end residues, the CDR3 is 12 amino acids long. CDR1 SGHDN and CDR2 FVKESK come from the germline V gene. This chain's CDR3 is CASSQDFGTQTL.